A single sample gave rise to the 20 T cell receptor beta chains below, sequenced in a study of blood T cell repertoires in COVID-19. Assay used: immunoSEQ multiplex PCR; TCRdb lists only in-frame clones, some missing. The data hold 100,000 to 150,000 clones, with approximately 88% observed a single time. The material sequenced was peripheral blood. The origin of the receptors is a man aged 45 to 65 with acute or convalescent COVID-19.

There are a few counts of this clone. The CDR3 DNA sequence: TGCAGTGGTCAGTCGGGCTATGGCTACACCTTC. It translates to CSGQSGYGYTF. This chain uses TRBV20-1 with TRBJ1-2; D not resolved. The CDR3 has 11 residues. Germline-derived CDR1 and CDR2 are DFQATT and SNEGSKA (reference sequence). Trimming took 7 bases from V and 4 from J, leaving 10 bases between them.

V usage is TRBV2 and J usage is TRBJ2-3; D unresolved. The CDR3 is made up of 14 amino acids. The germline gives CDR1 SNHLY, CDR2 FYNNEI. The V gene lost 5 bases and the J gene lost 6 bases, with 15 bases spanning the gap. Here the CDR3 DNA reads TGTGCCAGCAGTACTCAAGGAGTAGAGGATACGCAGTATTTT. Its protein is CASSTQGVEDTQYF.

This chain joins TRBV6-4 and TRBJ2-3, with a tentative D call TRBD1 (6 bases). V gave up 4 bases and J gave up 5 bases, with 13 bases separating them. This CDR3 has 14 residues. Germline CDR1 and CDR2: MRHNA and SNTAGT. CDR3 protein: CASSVQGSGDTQYF. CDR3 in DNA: TGTGCCAGCAGTGTACAGGGTTCTGGAGATACGCAGTATTTT.

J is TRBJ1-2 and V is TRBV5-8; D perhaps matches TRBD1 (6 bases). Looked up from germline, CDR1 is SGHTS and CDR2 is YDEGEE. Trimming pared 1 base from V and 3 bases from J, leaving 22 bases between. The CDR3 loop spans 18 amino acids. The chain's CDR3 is CASSLREREWTADYGYTF. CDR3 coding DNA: TGTGCCAGCAGCTTGAGGGAGAGGGAATGGACAGCAGACTATGGCTACACCTTC.

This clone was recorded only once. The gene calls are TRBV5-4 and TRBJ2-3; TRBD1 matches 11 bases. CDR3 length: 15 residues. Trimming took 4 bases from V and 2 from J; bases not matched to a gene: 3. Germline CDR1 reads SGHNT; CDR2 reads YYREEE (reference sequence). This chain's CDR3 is CASSRDRGTTDTQYF. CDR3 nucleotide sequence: TGTGCCAGCAGCCGGGACAGGGGGACCACAGATACGCAGTATTTT.

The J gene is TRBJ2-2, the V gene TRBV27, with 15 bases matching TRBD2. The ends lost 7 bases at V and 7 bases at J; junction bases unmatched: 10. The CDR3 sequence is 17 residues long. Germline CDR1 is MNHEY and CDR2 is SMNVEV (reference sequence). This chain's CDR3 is CASTQWTSGRAGGELFF. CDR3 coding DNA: TGTGCCAGCACCCAGTGGACTAGCGGGAGGGCAGGCGGGGAGCTGTTTTTT.

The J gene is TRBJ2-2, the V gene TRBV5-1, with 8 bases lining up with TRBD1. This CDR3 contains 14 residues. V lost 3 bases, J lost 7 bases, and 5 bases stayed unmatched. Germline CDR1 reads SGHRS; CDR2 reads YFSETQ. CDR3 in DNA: TGCGCCAGCAGCTACGACAGGGGAAGCGGGGAGCTGTTTTTT. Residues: CASSYDRGSGELFF. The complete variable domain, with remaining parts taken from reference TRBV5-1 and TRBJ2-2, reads KAGVTQTPRYLIKTRGQQVTLSCSPISGHRSVSWYQQTPGQGLQFLFEYFSETQRNKGNFPGRFSGRQFSNSRSEMNVSTLELGDSALYLCASSYDRGSGELFFGEGSRLTVL.

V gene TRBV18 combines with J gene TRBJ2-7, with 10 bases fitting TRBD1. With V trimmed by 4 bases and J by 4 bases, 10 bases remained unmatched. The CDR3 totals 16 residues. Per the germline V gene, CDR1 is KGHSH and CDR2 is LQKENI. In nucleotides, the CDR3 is TGTGCCAGCTCACGACAGGGGGCCAGCGTAGGGTACGAGCAGTACTTC. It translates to CASSRQGASVGYEQYF.

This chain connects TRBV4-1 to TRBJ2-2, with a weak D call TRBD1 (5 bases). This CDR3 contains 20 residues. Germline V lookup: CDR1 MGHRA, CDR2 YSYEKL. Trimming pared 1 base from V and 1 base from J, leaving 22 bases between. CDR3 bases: TGCGCCAGCAGCCAAGGTTCCTTTAGGGGTGGGTATCGGAACACCGGGGAGCTGTTTTTT. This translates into CASSQGSFRGGYRNTGELFF.

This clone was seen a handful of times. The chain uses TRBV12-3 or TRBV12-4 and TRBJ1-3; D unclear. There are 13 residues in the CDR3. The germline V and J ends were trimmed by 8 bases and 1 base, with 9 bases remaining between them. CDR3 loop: CASSDLSGNTIYF. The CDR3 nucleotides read TGTGCCAGCTCTGACTTATCTGGAAACACCATATATTTT.

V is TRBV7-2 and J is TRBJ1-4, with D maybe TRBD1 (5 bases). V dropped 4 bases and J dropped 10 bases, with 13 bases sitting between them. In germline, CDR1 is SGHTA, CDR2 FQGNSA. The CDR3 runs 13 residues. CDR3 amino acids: CASSSSGVRKLFF. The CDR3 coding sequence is TGTGCCAGCAGCTCCTCGGGGGTGAGAAAACTGTTTTTT.

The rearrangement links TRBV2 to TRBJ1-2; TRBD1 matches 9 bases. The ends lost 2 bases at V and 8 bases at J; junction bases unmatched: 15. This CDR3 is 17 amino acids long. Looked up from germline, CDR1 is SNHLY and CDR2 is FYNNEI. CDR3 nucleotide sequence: TGTGCCAGCAGTGAAAGGTTTGGGACAGGGATCGTAGGGGGCTACACCTTC. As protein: CASSERFGTGIVGGYTF. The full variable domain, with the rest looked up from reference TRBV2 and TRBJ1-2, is EPEVTQTPSHQVTQMGQEVILRCVPISNHLYFYWYRQILGQKVEFLVSFYNNEISEKSEIFDDQFSVERPDGSNFTLKIRSTKLEDSAMYFCASSERFGTGIVGGYTFGSGTRLTVV.

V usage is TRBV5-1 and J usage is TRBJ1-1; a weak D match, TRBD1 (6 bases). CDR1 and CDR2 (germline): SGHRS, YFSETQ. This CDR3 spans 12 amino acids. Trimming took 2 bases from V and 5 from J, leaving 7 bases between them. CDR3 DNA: TGCGCCAGCAGCTTCCAGGGGACTGAAGCTTTCTTT. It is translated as CASSFQGTEAFF.

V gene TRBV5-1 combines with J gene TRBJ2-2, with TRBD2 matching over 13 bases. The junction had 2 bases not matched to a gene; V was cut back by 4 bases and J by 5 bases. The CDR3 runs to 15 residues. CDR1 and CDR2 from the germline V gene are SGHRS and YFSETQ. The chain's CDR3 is CASSGTSGETGELFF. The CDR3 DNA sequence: TGCGCCAGCAGCGGGACTAGCGGGGAGACCGGGGAGCTGTTTTTT.

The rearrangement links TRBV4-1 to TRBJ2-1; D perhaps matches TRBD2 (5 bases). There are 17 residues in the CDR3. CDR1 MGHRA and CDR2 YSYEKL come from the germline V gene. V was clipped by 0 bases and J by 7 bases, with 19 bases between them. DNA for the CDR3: TGCGCCAGCAGCCAAGAGACGCGGGTTACCCCACCTAATGAGCAGTTCTTC. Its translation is CASSQETRVTPPNEQFF.

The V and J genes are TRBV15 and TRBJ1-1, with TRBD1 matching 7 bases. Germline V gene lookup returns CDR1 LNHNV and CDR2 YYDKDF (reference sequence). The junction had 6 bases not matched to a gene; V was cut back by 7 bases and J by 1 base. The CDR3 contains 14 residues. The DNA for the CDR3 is TGTGCCACCACCACGGGACAGCGGAACACTGAAGCTTTCTTT. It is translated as CATTTGQRNTEAFF.

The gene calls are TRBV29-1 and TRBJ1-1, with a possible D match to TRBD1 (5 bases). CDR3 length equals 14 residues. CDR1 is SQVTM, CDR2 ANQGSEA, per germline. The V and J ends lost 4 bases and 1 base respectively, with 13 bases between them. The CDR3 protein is CSVGGSRANTEAFF. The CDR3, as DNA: TGCAGCGTTGGAGGATCCAGGGCGAACACTGAAGCTTTCTTT.

For the CDR3, the DNA is TGCGCCAGCAGCTTGGGGCGGCTAGCGGGAGATACGCAGTATTTT. It is translated as CASSLGRLAGDTQYF. The chain couples TRBV5-1 to TRBJ2-3, with 8 bases fitting TRBD2. The CDR3 has 15 amino acids. The germline gives CDR1 SGHRS, CDR2 YFSETQ. V lost 0 bases to trimming and J lost 5 bases; unmatched junction nucleotides: 5.

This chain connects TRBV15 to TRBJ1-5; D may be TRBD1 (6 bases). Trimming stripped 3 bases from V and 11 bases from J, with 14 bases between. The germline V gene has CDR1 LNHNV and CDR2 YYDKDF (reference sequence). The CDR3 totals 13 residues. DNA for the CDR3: TGTGCCACCAGCAGTTCGGGACAAGAAACCCAGCATTTT. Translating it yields CATSSSGQETQHF.

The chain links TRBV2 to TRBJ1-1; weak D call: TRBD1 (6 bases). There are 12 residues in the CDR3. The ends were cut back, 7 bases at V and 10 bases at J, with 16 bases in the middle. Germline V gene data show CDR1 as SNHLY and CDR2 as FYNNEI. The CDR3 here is CASNTGRGVAFF. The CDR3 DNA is TGTGCCAGCAATACAGGGAGAGGGGTAGCTTTCTTT.